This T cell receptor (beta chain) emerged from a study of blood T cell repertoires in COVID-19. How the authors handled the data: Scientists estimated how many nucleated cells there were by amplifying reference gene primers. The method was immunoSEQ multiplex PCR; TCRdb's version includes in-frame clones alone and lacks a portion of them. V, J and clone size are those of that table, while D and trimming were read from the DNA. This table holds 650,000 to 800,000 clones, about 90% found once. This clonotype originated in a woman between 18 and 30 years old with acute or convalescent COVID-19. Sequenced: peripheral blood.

The CDR3 DNA reads as TGTGCCAGCAGCTTCAATACCGACAGGGTAGGAGAGCAGTACTTC. This translates into CASSFNTDRVGEQYF. The J gene is TRBJ2-7, the V gene TRBV5-5; 7 nucleotides match TRBD1. J was trimmed by 7 bases and V by 2 bases; bases with no gene match: 12. Germline lookup yields CDR1 SGHKS and CDR2 YYEKEE (reference sequence). The CDR3 loop spans 15 amino acids.